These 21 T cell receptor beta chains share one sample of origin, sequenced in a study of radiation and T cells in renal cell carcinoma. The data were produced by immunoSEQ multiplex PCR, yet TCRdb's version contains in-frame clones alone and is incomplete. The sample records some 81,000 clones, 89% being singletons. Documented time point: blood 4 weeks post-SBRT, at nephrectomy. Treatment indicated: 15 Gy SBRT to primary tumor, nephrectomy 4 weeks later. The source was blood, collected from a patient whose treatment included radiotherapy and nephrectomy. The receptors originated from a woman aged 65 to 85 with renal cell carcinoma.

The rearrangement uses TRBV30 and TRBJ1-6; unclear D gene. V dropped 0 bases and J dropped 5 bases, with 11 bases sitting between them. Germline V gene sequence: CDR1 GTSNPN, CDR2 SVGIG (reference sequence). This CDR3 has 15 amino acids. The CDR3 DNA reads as TGTGCCTGGAGTGTACTTGGCGGTGATAATTCACCCCTCCACTTT. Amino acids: CAWSVLGGDNSPLHF.

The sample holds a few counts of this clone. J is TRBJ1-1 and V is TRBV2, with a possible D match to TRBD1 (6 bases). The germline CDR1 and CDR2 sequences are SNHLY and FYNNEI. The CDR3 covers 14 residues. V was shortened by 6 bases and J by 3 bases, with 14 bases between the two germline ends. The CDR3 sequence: CASSQRDIYTEAFF. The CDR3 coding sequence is TGTGCCAGCAGCCAACGGGACATCTACACTGAAGCTTTCTTT. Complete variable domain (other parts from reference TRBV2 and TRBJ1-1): EPEVTQTPSHQVTQMGQEVILRCVPISNHLYFYWYRQILGQKVEFLVSFYNNEISEKSEIFDDQFSVERPDGSNFTLKIRSTKLEDSAMYFCASSQRDIYTEAFFGQGTRLTVV.

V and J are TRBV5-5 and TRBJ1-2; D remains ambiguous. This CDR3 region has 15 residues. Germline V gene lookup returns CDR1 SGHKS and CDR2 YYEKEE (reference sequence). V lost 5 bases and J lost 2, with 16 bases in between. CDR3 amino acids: CASRDKRAPNYGYTF. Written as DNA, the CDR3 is TGTGCCAGCAGGGATAAAAGGGCGCCAAACTATGGCTACACCTTC.

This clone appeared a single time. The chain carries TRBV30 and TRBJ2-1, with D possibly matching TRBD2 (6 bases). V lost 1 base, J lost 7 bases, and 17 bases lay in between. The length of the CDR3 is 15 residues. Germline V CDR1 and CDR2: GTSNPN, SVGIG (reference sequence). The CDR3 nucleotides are TGTGCCTGGAGTGCAGGAGGGTACGGGCGGAATGAGCAGTTCTTC. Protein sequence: CAWSAGGYGRNEQFF.

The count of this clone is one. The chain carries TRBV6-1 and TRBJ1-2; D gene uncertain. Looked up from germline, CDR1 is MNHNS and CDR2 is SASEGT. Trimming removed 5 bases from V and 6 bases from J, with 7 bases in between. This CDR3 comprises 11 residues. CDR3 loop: CASSYDHGYTF. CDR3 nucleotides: TGTGCCAGCAGTTACGATCATGGCTACACCTTC.

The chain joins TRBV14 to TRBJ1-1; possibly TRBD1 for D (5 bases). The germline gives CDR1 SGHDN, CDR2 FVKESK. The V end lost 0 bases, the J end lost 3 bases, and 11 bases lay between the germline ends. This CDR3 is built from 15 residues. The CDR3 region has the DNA TGTGCCAGCAGCCAAGACAGGGCAGGCGACACTGAAGCTTTCTTT. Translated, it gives CASSQDRAGDTEAFF.

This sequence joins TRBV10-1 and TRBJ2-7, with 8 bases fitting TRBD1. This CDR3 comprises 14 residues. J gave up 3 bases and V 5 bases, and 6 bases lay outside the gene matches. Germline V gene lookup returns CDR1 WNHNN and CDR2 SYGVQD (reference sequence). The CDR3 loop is CASSMEDRVYEQYF. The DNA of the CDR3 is TGCGCCAGCAGTATGGAGGACAGGGTCTACGAGCAGTACTTC.

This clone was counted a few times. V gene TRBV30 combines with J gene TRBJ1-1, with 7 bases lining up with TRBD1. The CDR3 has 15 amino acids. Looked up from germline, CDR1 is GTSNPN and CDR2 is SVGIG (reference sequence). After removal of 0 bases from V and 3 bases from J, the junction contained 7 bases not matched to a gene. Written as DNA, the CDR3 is TGTGCCTGGAGTGTATACGGAGACAGGGACACTGAAGCTTTCTTT. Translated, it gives CAWSVYGDRDTEAFF.

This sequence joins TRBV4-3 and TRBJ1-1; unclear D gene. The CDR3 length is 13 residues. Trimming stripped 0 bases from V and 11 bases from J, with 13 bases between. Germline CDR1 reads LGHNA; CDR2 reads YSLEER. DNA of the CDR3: TGCGCCAGCAGCCAAGATCGCCAGGCGACGGCTTTCTTT. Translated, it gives CASSQDRQATAFF.

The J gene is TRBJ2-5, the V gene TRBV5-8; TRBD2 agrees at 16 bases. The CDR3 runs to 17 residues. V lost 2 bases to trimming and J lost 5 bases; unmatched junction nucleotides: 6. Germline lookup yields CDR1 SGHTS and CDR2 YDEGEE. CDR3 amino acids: CASSFGTSGGALETQYF. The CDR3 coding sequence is TGTGCCAGCAGCTTCGGGACTAGCGGGGGGGCGTTGGAGACCCAGTACTTC. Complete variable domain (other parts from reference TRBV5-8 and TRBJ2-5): EAGVTQSPTHLIKTRGQQATLRCSPISGHTSVYWYQQALGLGLQFLLWYDEGEERNRGNFPPRFSGRQFPNYSSELNVNALELEDSALYLCASSFGTSGGALETQYFGPGTRLLVL.

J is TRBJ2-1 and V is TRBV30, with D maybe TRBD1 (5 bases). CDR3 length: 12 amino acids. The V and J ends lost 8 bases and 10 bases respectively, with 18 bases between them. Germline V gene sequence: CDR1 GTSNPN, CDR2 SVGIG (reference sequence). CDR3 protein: CAGEQGIGEQFF. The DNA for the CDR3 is TGTGCCGGCGAGCAGGGAATAGGCGAGCAGTTCTTC.

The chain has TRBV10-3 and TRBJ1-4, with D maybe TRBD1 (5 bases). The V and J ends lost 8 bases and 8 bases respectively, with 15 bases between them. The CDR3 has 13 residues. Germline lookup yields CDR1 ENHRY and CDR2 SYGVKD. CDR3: CAISEAGREKLFF. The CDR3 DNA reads TGTGCCATCTCTGAGGCAGGGAGAGAAAAACTGTTTTTT.

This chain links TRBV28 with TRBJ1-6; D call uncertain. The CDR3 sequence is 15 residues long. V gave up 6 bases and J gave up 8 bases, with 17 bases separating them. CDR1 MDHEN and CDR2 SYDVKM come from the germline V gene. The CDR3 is CASRADRTDYSPLHF. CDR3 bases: TGTGCCAGCAGAGCAGATCGGACGGATTATTCACCCCTCCACTTT.

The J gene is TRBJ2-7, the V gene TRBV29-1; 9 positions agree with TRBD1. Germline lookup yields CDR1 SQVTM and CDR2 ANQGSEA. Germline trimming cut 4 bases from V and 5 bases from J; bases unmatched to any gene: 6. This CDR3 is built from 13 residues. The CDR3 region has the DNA TGCAGCGTTGCCGGGACAGGGTTTAACGAGCAGTACTTC. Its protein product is CSVAGTGFNEQYF.

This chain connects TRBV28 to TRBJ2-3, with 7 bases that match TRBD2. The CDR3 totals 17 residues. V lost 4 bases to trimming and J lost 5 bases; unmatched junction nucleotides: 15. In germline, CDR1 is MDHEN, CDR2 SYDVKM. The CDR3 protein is CASSSRGAGARRDTQYF. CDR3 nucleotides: TGTGCCAGCAGTTCCCGTGGCGCGGGAGCGCGGAGAGATACGCAGTATTTT.

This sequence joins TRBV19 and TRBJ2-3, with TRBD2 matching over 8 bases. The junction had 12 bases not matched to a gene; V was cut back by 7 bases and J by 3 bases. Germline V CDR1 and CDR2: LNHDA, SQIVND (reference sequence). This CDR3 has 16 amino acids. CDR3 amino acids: CASKTSDGRETDTQYF. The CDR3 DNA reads TGTGCCAGTAAGACCTCGGACGGGAGGGAGACAGATACGCAGTATTTT. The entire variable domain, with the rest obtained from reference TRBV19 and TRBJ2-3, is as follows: DGGITQSPKYLFRKEGQNVTLSCEQNLNHDAMYWYRQDPGQGLRLIYYSQIVNDFQKGDIAEGYSVSREKKESFPLTVTSAQKNPTAFYLCASKTSDGRETDTQYFGPGTRLTVL.

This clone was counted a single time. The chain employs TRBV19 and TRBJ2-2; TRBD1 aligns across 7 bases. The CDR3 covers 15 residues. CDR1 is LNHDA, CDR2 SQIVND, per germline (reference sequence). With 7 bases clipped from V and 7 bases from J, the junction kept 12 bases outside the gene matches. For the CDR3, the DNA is TGTGCCAGTACCCCGACAGGGTTAGCAAACGGGGAGCTGTTTTTT. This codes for CASTPTGLANGELFF. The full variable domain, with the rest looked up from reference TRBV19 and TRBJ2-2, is DGGITQSPKYLFRKEGQNVTLSCEQNLNHDAMYWYRQDPGQGLRLIYYSQIVNDFQKGDIAEGYSVSREKKESFPLTVTSAQKNPTAFYLCASTPTGLANGELFFGEGSRLTVL.

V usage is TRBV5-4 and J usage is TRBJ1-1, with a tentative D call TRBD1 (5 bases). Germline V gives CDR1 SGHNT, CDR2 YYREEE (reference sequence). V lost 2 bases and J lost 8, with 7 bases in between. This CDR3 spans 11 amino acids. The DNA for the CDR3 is TGTGCCAGCAGCTTCCAGGGAGAAGCTTTCTTT. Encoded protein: CASSFQGEAFF.

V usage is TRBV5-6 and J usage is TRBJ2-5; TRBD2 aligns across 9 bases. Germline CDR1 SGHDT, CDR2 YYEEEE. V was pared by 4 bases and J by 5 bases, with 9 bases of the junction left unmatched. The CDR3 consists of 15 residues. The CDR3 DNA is TGTGCCAGCAGCAACCTTAGCGGGGGATTGGAGACCCAGTACTTC. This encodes CASSNLSGGLETQYF. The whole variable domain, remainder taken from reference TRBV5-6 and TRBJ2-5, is DAGVTQSPTHLIKTRGQQVTLRCSPKSGHDTVSWYQQALGQGPQFIFQYYEEEERQRGNFPDRFSGHQFPNYSSELNVNALLLGDSALYLCASSNLSGGLETQYFGPGTRLLVL.

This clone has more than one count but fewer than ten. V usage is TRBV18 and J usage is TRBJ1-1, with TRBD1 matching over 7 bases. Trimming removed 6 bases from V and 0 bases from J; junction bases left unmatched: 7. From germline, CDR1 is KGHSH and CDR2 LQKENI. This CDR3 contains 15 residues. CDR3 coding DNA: TGTGCCAGCTCTCCCCCGGGACAGATGAACACTGAAGCTTTCTTT. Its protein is CASSPPGQMNTEAFF.

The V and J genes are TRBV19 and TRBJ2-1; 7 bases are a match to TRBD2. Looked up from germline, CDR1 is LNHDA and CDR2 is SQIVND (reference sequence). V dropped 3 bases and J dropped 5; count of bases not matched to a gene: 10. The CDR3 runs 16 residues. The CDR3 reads CASSILRDYLHNEQFF. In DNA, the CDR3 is TGTGCCAGTAGTATCCTCCGGGACTACCTTCACAATGAGCAGTTCTTC.